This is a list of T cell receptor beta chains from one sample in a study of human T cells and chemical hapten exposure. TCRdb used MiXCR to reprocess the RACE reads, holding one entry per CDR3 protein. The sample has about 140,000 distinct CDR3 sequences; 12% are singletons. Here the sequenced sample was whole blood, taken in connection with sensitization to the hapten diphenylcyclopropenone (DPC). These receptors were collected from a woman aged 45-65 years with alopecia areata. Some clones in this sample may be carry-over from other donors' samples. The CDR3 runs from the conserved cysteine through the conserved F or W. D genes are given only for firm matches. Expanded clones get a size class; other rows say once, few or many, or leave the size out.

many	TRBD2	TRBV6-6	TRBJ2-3	TGTGCCAGCAGCCTACTAGCGATAGGCAGCACAGATACGCAGTATTTT	CASSLLAIGSTDTQYF
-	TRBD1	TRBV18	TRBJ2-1	TGTGCCAGCTCACCCGCCGGGACAGCCTCCTACAATGAGCAGTTCTTC	CASSPAGTASYNEQFF
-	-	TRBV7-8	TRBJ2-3	TGTGCCAGCAGCTTAGCGAAGGAAGATACGCAGTATTTT	CASSLAKEDTQYF
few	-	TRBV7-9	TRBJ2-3	TGTGCCAGCAGCTTAGCTAGTGGGCCCCAGTATTTT	CASSLASGPQYF
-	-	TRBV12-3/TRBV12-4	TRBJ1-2	TGTGCCAGCAGTCTGTGGGGGGCGGAGGGCTACACCTTC	CASSLWGAEGYTF
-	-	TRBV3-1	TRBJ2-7	TGTGCCAGCAGCCAGGCGCTGGGTGTATACGAGCAGTACTTC	CASSQALGVYEQYF
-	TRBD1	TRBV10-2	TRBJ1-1	TGCGCCAGCAGATTGTGGACAGGGGGAACTGAAGCTTTCTTT	CASRLWTGGTEAFF
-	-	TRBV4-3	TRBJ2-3	TGCGCCAGCAGCCAAACGACAGTTACAGATACGCAGTATTTT	CASSQTTVTDTQYF
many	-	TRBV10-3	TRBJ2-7	TGTGCCATCAGTGACCCGCGGGGGCTCGGCGAGCAGTACTTC	CAISDPRGLGEQYF
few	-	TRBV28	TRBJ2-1	TGTGCCAGCAGTCCCCCGTTGGGGGAGTGGGAGTGGGGGGAGCAGTTCTTC	CASSPPLGEWEWGEQFF
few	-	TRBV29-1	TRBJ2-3	TGCAGCGTTGAAGATCGGGCGGGTAGCACAGATACGCAGTATTTT	CSVEDRAGSTDTQYF
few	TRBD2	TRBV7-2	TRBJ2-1	TGTGCCAGCAGCTTTAGACTAGCGGGGAGTGATGAGCAGTTCTTC	CASSFRLAGSDEQFF
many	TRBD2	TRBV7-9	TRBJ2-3	TGTGCCAGCAGCTCGACTAGCGGGAGAACAGATACGCAGTATTTT	CASSSTSGRTDTQYF
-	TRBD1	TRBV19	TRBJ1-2	TGTGCCAGTAGTCCCCGGGGACAGGGGAGCTCTAACTATGGCTACACCTTC	CASSPRGQGSSNYGYTF
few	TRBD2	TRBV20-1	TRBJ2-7	TGCAGTGCTAGAGGACCTTCCGGGACTACCACATACGAGCAGTACTTC	CSARGPSGTTTYEQYF
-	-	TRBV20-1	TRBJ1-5	TGCAGTGCGACCGCCACGATCTCGCGGGGCAATCAGCCCCAGCATTTT	CSATATISRGNQPQHF
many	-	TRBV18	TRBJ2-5	TGTGCCAGCTCACGTACCATGGAGACCCAGTACTTC	CASSRTMETQYF
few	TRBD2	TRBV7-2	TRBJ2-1	TGTGCCAGCAGCCCCTCTAGCGGGAGGGTTGTCGATGAGCAGTTCTTC	CASSPSSGRVVDEQFF
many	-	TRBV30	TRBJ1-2	TGTGCCTGGAGTCGCCTAGAAAGGAACTATGGCTACACCTTC	CAWSRLERNYGYTF
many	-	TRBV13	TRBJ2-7	TGTGCCAGCAGCCTTGGGGCTTCGAACCTAACCTTC	CASSLGASNLTF
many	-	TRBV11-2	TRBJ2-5	TGTGCCAGCAGCCCGTCGACGGGTGGAGAGACCCAGTACTTC	CASSPSTGGETQYF
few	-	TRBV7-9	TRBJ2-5	TGTGCCAGCAGCTTTAGCCCGGCCCTCGAGACCCAGTACTTC	CASSFSPALETQYF
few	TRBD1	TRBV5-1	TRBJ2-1	TGCGCCAGCAGCTGGGGGACAGGGAGCAGGATGGAGCAGTTCTTC	CASSWGTGSRMEQFF
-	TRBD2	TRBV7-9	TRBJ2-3	TGTGCCAGCAGACCTGGACTAGCGGGAGGGCCAGATACGCAGTATTTT	CASRPGLAGGPDTQYF
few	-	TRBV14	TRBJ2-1	TGTGCCAGCAGCCAGGGACCCACTCTAGAGGGGAAGTTCTTC	CASSQGPTLEGKFF
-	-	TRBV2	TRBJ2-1	TGTGCCACCCCCTCCCCCGGGGATGAGCAGTTCTTC	CATPSPGDEQFF
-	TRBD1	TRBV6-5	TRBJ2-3	TGTGCCAGCATCTACTATATCGGGACAGGGAAAGGAGATACGCAGTATTTT	CASIYYIGTGKGDTQYF
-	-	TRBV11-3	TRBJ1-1	TGTGCCAGCACCGAGAATCGGGGGAACACTGAAGCTTTCTTT	CASTENRGNTEAFF
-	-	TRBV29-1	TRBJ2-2	TGCAGCGGGTTCCGGGACACCGGGGAGCTGTTTTTT	CSGFRDTGELFF
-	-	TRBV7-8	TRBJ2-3	TGTGCCAGCAGCCCACGGGGTGTGATCAGCTTGGGGCCAGATACGCAGTATTTT	CASSPRGVISLGPDTQYF
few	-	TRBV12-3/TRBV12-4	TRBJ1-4	TGTGCCAGCAGTTTTGGTGAAAAACTGTTTTTT	CASSFGEKLFF
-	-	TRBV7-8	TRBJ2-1	TGTGCCAGCAGCCCCGGGACGTACAATGAGCAGTTCTTC	CASSPGTYNEQFF
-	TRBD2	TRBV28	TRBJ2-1	TGTGCCAGCAGTTCCCCTAGCGGGAGTCCGAGCTCCTACAATGAGCAGTTCTTC	CASSSPSGSPSSYNEQFF
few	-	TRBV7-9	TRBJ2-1	TGTGCCAGCAGCCCACTCGCGCTGTGGAACAATGAGCAGTTCTTC	CASSPLALWNNEQFF
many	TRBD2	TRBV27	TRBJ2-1	TGTGCCAGCAGTCCCCCGGGACTAGCGGGGAGAGATGAGCAGTTCTTC	CASSPPGLAGRDEQFF
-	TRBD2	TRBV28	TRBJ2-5	TGTGCCAGCACCCCCGGGACTAGCATAGAGACCCAGTACTTC	CASTPGTSIETQYF
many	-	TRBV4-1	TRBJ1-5	TGCGCCAGCAGCCCGCACAGCCGCAATCAGCCCCAGCATTTT	CASSPHSRNQPQHF
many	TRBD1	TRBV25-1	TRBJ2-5	TGTGCCAGCGCCGGTCTGACAGGGATCGAGACCCAGTACTTC	CASAGLTGIETQYF
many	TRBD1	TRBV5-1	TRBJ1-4	TGCGCCAGCAGCTCGGGACAGGGGGTCTCAACTAATGAAAAACTGTTTTTT	CASSSGQGVSTNEKLFF
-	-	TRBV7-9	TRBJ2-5	TGTGCCAGCACCCCGGCGGAGGCCCAGTACTTC	CASTPAEAQYF
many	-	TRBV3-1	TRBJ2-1	TGTGCCAGCAGCCAAGAGCCTCCTAGCTCCTACAATGAGCAGTTCTTC	CASSQEPPSSYNEQFF
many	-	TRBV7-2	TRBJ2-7	TGTGCCAGCAGCCGACCCCCCTACGAGCAGTACTTC	CASSRPPYEQYF
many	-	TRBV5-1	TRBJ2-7	TGCGCCAGCAGCTTGGGTTTCCAGGAGCAGTACTTC	CASSLGFQEQYF
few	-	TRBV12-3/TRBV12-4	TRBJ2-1	TGTGCCAGCAACCCAGACTACAATGAGCAGTTCTTC	CASNPDYNEQFF
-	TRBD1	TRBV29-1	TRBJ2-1	TGCAGCGTGAGTAACAGGGGGGAGCACAATGAGCAGTTCTTC	CSVSNRGEHNEQFF
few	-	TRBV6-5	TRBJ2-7	TGTGCCAGCAGTCCTATAGCGGCGGTCTACGAGCAGTACTTC	CASSPIAAVYEQYF